These T cell receptor beta chains were read from a single sample in a study of blood T cell repertoires in COVID-19. This table comes from immunoSEQ multiplex PCR, and its TCRdb copy is limited to in-frame clones, with some not included. The table has hundreds of thousands of clones, around 88% seen once. The sequencing sample was made of peripheral blood. The source is an elderly man with acute or convalescent COVID-19. Both conserved end residues are part of each CDR3. The D gene is left open where the match is weak. Size values are once, few and many counts, or a class for expanded clones, and some rows have none.

clone_size | d_call | j_call | v_call | cdr3_aa
. | . | TRBJ2-5 | TRBV18 | CASSPRGTEETQYF
. | . | TRBJ1-2 | TRBV5-4 | CASTRGGNSGYTF
. | . | TRBJ2-1 | TRBV19 | CASRPDRSSYNEQFF
. | . | TRBJ2-5 | TRBV11-2 | CASSSEHRGETQYF
. | . | TRBJ1-5 | TRBV19 | CASEAGGLFSNQPQHF
. | TRBD1 | TRBJ2-7 | TRBV27 | CASSWGRGPRSGEQYF
. | . | TRBJ1-1 | TRBV11-2 | CASSLGGGEAFF
. | TRBD1 | TRBJ2-2 | TRBV19 | CASSRDRLAPRNTGELFF
. | TRBD2 | TRBJ2-1 | TRBV2 | CASNDQRGAYEQFF
. | TRBD1 | TRBJ2-7 | TRBV11-1 | CASSFEGALNEQYF
. | . | TRBJ2-3 | TRBV20-1 | CSALVDQTGYF
. | . | TRBJ2-7 | TRBV23-1 | CASIDPTEPVGGQYF
. | TRBD2 | TRBJ2-2 | TRBV19 | CASSILAGSTGELFF
. | TRBD1 | TRBJ2-7 | TRBV3-1/TRBV3-2 | CASSGTGTGSYEQYF
once | . | TRBJ1-4 | TRBV6-6 | CASMGQATNEKLFF
. | . | TRBJ2-3 | TRBV7-9 | CASSLARGGDTQYF
. | . | TRBJ1-5 | TRBV5-6 | CASSTLTDYSNQPQHF
. | . | TRBJ2-3 | TRBV5-1 | CASSRSRGRTDTQYF
. | TRBD1 | TRBJ1-6 | TRBV30 | CAWSAGPRGAPLHF
. | . | TRBJ2-5 | TRBV5-4 | CASSFGGHIIQETQYF
. | TRBD2 | TRBJ2-1 | TRBV20-1 | CSASGLAGGLDEQFF
. | TRBD1 | TRBJ2-1 | TRBV24-1 | CATSDLAGQGNEQFF
. | TRBD1 | TRBJ2-7 | TRBV5-5 | CASNLLGQGAYEQYF
. | . | TRBJ1-2 | TRBV7-2 | CASSPRQATNYGYTF
. | . | TRBJ2-7 | TRBV11-2 | CASSLVQGHYEQYF
. | . | TRBJ1-2 | TRBV10-3 | CAISESKEVHGGYTF
. | . | TRBJ2-7 | TRBV12-3/TRBV12-4 | CASRIDSPYEQYF
. | . | TRBJ1-2 | TRBV6-5 | CASRLPETAYGYTF
. | TRBD1 | TRBJ1-2 | TRBV5-4 | CASSFGQGNGYTF
. | TRBD1 | TRBJ2-2 | TRBV29-1 | CSVSPGTGTGELFF
. | TRBD2 | TRBJ2-1 | TRBV13 | CASSTKAGTLTNEQFF
once | . | TRBJ1-3 | TRBV5-1 | CASSEAGSGNTIYF
. | . | TRBJ2-5 | TRBV29-1 | CSVEGSYETQYF
. | TRBD2 | TRBJ2-7 | TRBV28 | CASSLSLAGAYEQYF
. | TRBD1 | TRBJ1-1 | TRBV5-1 | CASSAGTGGNTEAFF
. | TRBD2 | TRBJ2-1 | TRBV11-2 | CASSLAGTSAYNEQFF
once | . | TRBJ1-1 | TRBV7-2 | CASSLAQSGTKAFF
. | . | TRBJ2-7 | TRBV21-1 | CASSRRAGGYEQYF
. | . | TRBJ1-1 | TRBV5-1 | CASSTGSRSMNTEAFF
once | TRBD2 | TRBJ2-1 | TRBV18 | CASSPKRGLINEQFF
. | . | TRBJ2-7 | TRBV5-1 | CASSFSRDILPEQYF
. | . | TRBJ2-5 | TRBV9 | CASTVTGQGVETQYF
. | TRBD1 | TRBJ2-3 | TRBV24-1 | CATSDSPQGATDTQYF
. | . | TRBJ1-4 | TRBV5-1 | CASSLGDRRGEVEKLFF
. | . | TRBJ2-5 | TRBV2 | CASSRRETQYF
. | TRBD2 | TRBJ2-7 | TRBV6-5 | CASSPQSGNYEQYF
. | . | TRBJ2-5 | TRBV9 | CASTRWGGANQETQYF
. | TRBD2 | TRBJ2-3 | TRBV5-1 | CASSSSGDRTDTQYF
. | TRBD2 | TRBJ2-1 | TRBV11-2 | CASSRTSGGSRGANEQFF
. | . | TRBJ1-4 | TRBV5-1 | CASSDGTRSTNEKLFF
once | TRBD1 | TRBJ1-2 | TRBV2 | CASSSGQTNYGYTF